Listed here are 31 T cell receptor beta chains from one sample, sequenced in a study of CD8 T cells in ankylosing spondylitis (dated by TCRdb to about 2017). Their cognate antigens are unknown. Points the paper makes about the study in general: A TCR beta motif made up of eight or nine highly homologous amino acid variants appeared to be characteristic of blood from ankylosing spondylitis patients.

Library generation was performed with 5' RACE. The instrument given in TCRdb is Illumina HiSeq 2500. TCRdb trimmed the raw reads at Q25, called clones with MiXCR and kept productive beta chains. Rows merge per CDR3 protein into single entries with the most common DNA and genes. In all, the sample holds fewer than 500,000 distinct CDR3 sequences, and under 25% of those were seen once. Together, the top ten hold about 17% of the sample. Material for sequencing was blood, either unsorted or a sorted T cell fraction (not recorded which). These receptor sequences come from a male donor with ankylosing spondylitis.

J is TRBJ2-7 and V is TRBV7-9; 10 bases are shared with TRBD2. Trimming cost V 5 bases and J 0 bases; bases outside gene matches: 1. The CDR3 totals 14 residues. CDR1 and CDR2 (germline): SEHNR, FQNEAQ (reference sequence). CDR3 residues: CASSRLAGSYEQYF. CDR3 nucleotides: TGTGCCAGCAGCCGACTAGCGGGCTCCTACGAGCAGTACTTC. Together with reference TRBV7-9 and TRBJ2-7, the CDR3 gives the full variable domain: DTGVSQNPRHKITKRGQNVTFRCDPISEHNRLYWYRQTLGQGPEFLTYFQNEAQLEKSRLLSDRFSAERPKGSFSTLEIQRTEQGDSAMYLCASSRLAGSYEQYFGPGTRLTVT.

V and J are TRBV6-2 or TRBV6-3 and TRBJ2-7; 8 bases fit TRBD1. Germline CDR1 MNHEY, CDR2 SVGEGT. The J segment lost 5 bases and the V segment lost 6 bases, leaving 9 bases of the junction unmatched. This CDR3 spans 14 amino acids. The CDR3 DNA is TGTGCCAGCAGCTCCCAGGGGGCAGTGAACGAGCAGTACTTC. Translated: CASSSQGAVNEQYF.

There are a few counts of this clonotype. V usage is TRBV5-4 and J usage is TRBJ2-3; 10 nucleotides align to TRBD1. The CDR3 loop spans 15 amino acids. Trimming at V came to 7 bases and at J to 3 bases, leaving 8 bases not matched to a gene. Germline CDR1 is SGHNT and CDR2 is YYREEE (reference sequence). In DNA form, the CDR3 reads TGTGCCAGCGGTGGGGACAGGGGAGGAACAGATACGCAGTATTTT. Its protein product is CASGGDRGGTDTQYF.

This sequence joins TRBV20-1 and TRBJ2-7; no reliable D call. CDR3 length: 13 residues. From germline, CDR1 is DFQATT and CDR2 SNEGSKA (reference sequence). V was shortened by 0 bases and J by 2 bases, with 8 bases between the two germline ends. DNA of the CDR3: TGCAGTGCTAGAGATCCTAGTCCCTACGAGCAGTACTTC. It is translated as CSARDPSPYEQYF.

This sequence joins TRBV9 and TRBJ2-7; 9 bases match TRBD1. The CDR3 runs to 16 residues. The junction had 9 bases not matched to a gene; V was cut back by 3 bases and J by 2 bases. Germline CDR1 SGDLS, CDR2 YYNGEE. This chain's CDR3 is CASSARFGTGPYEQYF. As DNA, the CDR3 is TGTGCCAGCAGCGCTAGGTTCGGGACAGGGCCCTACGAGCAGTACTTC.

This clonotype has a count of ten or more. The rearrangement links TRBV29-1 to TRBJ2-5; D is perhaps TRBD2 (6 bases). The V gene lost 4 bases and the J gene lost 2 bases, with 8 bases spanning the gap. Germline CDR1 SQVTM, CDR2 ANQGSEA. The CDR3 runs 12 residues. CDR3 loop: CSVGGTQETQYF. Here the CDR3 DNA reads TGCAGCGTTGGGGGGACTCAAGAGACCCAGTACTTC.

In its sample, this clonotype was seen a few times. The chain recombines TRBV20-1 with TRBJ2-1, with 9 bases that match TRBD2. The CDR3 length is 15 residues. After removal of 2 bases from V and 7 bases from J, the junction contained 9 bases not matched to a gene. Germline V gene lookup returns CDR1 DFQATT and CDR2 SNEGSKA (reference sequence). The CDR3 nucleotides are TGCAGTGCTAGATGGGCGGGAGGGGCCGTAAATGAGCAGTTCTTC. This translates into CSARWAGGAVNEQFF.

This clonotype was counted many times. The J gene is TRBJ2-7, the V gene TRBV10-3; D might be TRBD1 or TRBD2, each matching 5 bases. The CDR3 covers 12 residues. V gave up 7 bases and J gave up 3 bases, with 10 bases separating them. The germline gives CDR1 ENHRY, CDR2 SYGVKD. CDR3 loop: CAIMGDHYEQYF. The CDR3 DNA reads TGTGCCATCATGGGGGACCACTACGAGCAGTACTTC.

This clonotype has more than one count but fewer than ten. This rearrangement joins TRBV28 to TRBJ1-4, with no clear D. Germline V gene sequence: CDR1 MDHEN, CDR2 SYDVKM. This CDR3 comprises 12 residues. Trimming stripped 8 bases from V and 9 bases from J, with 13 bases between. The CDR3 here is CASGEPGQKLFF. DNA for the CDR3: TGTGCCAGCGGGGAGCCCGGACAAAAACTGTTTTTT.

This clonotype was detected a few times. This CDR3 reads CASSFQGTRDRDQNYGYTF. The CDR3 DNA reads as TGTGCCAGCAGCTTCCAGGGCACCCGGGACAGGGATCAAAACTATGGCTACACCTTC. This chain joins TRBV12-3 or TRBV12-4 and TRBJ1-2, with 9 bases that match TRBD1. This CDR3 is built from 19 residues. V lost 6 bases, J lost 2 bases, and 19 bases stayed unmatched.

This clonotype was found a few times. The J gene is TRBJ2-7, the V gene TRBV12-3 or TRBV12-4, with 9 bases aligning to TRBD2. Unmatched junction bases numbered 4, after V lost 1 base and J lost 3 bases. The CDR3 has 15 amino acids. Written as DNA, the CDR3 is TGTGCCAGCAGTTTAGAGGATAGCGGGAGCTACGAGCAGTACTTC. Amino acids: CASSLEDSGSYEQYF.

The V call is TRBV5-6, the J call TRBJ2-7, with D tentatively TRBD2 (5 bases). The CDR3 loop spans 15 amino acids. CDR1 and CDR2 (germline): SGHDT, YYEEEE. V lost 6 bases to trimming and J lost 4 bases, with 20 bases between them. The chain's CDR3 is CASTRIRGWEYEQYF. CDR3 DNA: TGTGCCAGCACCCGAATCCGGGGATGGGAGTACGAGCAGTACTTC.

This clonotype was counted a few times. J is TRBJ2-7 and V is TRBV15; D is unclear. This CDR3 comprises 13 residues. The V end lost 5 bases, the J end lost 4 bases, and 12 bases lay between the germline ends. The germline CDR1 and CDR2 sequences are LNHNV and YYDKDF (reference sequence). CDR3 loop: CATSLVRRYEQYF. CDR3 nucleotide sequence: TGTGCCACCAGCTTGGTCCGGCGGTACGAGCAGTACTTC.

This clonotype was observed a handful of times. This sequence joins TRBV7-8 and TRBJ2-5, with TRBD1 matching 11 bases. The CDR3 contains 15 residues. V lost 5 bases and J lost 2; bases outside the gene matches: 4. In germline, CDR1 is SGHVS, CDR2 FQNEAQ. The CDR3 DNA follows: TGTGCCAGCAGCGTAGGGACAGGGGGGCAAGAGACCCAGTACTTC. It encodes CASSVGTGGQETQYF. Full variable domain (missing parts from reference TRBV7-8 and TRBJ2-5): GAGVSQSPRYKVAKRGQDVALRCDPISGHVSLFWYQQALGQGPEFLTYFQNEAQLDKSGLPSDRFFAERPEGSVSTLKIQRTQQEDSAVYLCASSVGTGGQETQYFGPGTRLLVL.

This clonotype showed up just a few times. The chain recombines TRBV20-1 with TRBJ2-3, with 13 positions matching TRBD2. The CDR3 runs 15 residues. The trim removed 4 bases at V and 3 bases at J, leaving 4 bases unmatched. CDR1 and CDR2 from the germline V gene are DFQATT and SNEGSKA (reference sequence). CDR3 in DNA: TGCAGTGCTATTACTAGCGGGAGGGTTACAGATACGCAGTATTTT. Amino acids: CSAITSGRVTDTQYF.

The chain has TRBV19 and TRBJ2-1, with D possibly matching TRBD1 (6 bases). The CDR3 loop spans 14 amino acids. CDR1 is LNHDA, CDR2 SQIVND, per germline (reference sequence). Trimming pared 5 bases from V and 4 bases from J, leaving 12 bases between. CDR3 amino acids: CASSGDDRYNEQFF. The CDR3 DNA follows: TGTGCCAGTAGTGGGGACGACAGGTACAATGAGCAGTTCTTC.

J is TRBJ2-3 and V is TRBV6-5, with D maybe TRBD2 (5 bases). Between the trimmed V and J ends, which lost 2 bases and 0 bases, there was a span of 15 bases. Germline assignment: CDR1 MNHEY and CDR2 SVGAGI. The CDR3 extends over 17 amino acids. CDR3 coding DNA: TGTGCCAGCAGTTACCAGGCTAGCCTATCTAGCACAGATACGCAGTATTTT. Encoded protein: CASSYQASLSSTDTQYF.

V and J are TRBV11-1 and TRBJ2-3, with 12 bases aligning to TRBD2. The CDR3 is 19 amino acids. The J segment lost 3 bases and the V segment lost 5 bases, leaving 15 bases of the junction unmatched. CDR1 is SGHAT and CDR2 is FQDESV in the germline V gene (reference sequence). The CDR3 DNA is TGTGCCAGCAGCGATCCTCCCCTGACTAGCGGGAGTAGAACAGATACGCAGTATTTT. Protein product: CASSDPPLTSGSRTDTQYF.

This sequence joins TRBV7-7 and TRBJ2-6; D is perhaps TRBD1 (5 bases). The V end was cut by 6 bases, the J end by 11 bases, with 17 bases between. Germline V gene lookup returns CDR1 SSHAT and CDR2 FNYEAQ (reference sequence). The length of the CDR3 is 14 residues. The CDR3 region has the DNA TGTGCCAGCAGAGGGGCAGGACCTACTGACGTCCTGACTTTC. Its protein is CASRGAGPTDVLTF.

The V call is TRBV18, the J call TRBJ1-2; D unresolved. CDR1 KGHSH and CDR2 LQKENI come from the germline V gene. Trimming removed 3 bases from V and 5 bases from J, with 13 bases in between. This CDR3 has 14 residues. This CDR3 reads CASSPDVPPYGYTF. The CDR3 DNA reads as TGTGCCAGCTCACCCGATGTGCCTCCTTATGGCTACACCTTC.

This clonotype was counted ten times or more. This sequence joins TRBV12-3 or TRBV12-4 and TRBJ2-1; TRBD2 aligns across 13 bases. This CDR3 has 16 amino acids. The junction had 3 bases not matched to a gene; V was cut back by 3 bases and J by 4 bases. This chain's CDR3 is CASSFPGLAGYNEQFF. The CDR3 DNA reads TGTGCCAGCAGTTTTCCGGGACTAGCGGGATACAATGAGCAGTTCTTC.

The chain employs TRBV3-1 and TRBJ2-5, with 7 bases identical to TRBD1. The trim removed 4 bases at V and 2 bases at J, leaving 7 bases unmatched. The CDR3 has 15 amino acids. Germline CDR1 is LGHDT and CDR2 is YNNKEL (reference sequence). The DNA for the CDR3 is TGTGCCAGCAGCCGAAGTCCGGGACAGCAAGAGACCCAGTACTTC. Encoded protein: CASSRSPGQQETQYF.

This clonotype was found a few times. V usage is TRBV3-1 and J usage is TRBJ2-1; 10 positions agree with TRBD2. CDR1 is LGHDT and CDR2 is YNNKEL in the germline V gene (reference sequence). This CDR3 comprises 13 residues. V gave up 3 bases and J gave up 9 bases; unmatched junction bases: 2. The CDR3 loop reads CASSHLAGVEQFF. CDR3 sequence (DNA): TGTGCCAGCAGCCATCTAGCGGGAGTTGAGCAGTTCTTC.

The V and J genes are TRBV28 and TRBJ1-4; the D is unclear. Germline-derived CDR1 and CDR2 are MDHEN and SYDVKM. With 6 bases removed from V and 8 bases from J, the gap between germline ends came to 22 bases. The CDR3 runs 16 residues. CDR3 DNA sequence: TGTGCCAGCAGACCCCACGACATGGGGTTCGGAGAAAAACTGTTTTTT. This translates into CASRPHDMGFGEKLFF. Together with reference TRBV28 and TRBJ1-4, the CDR3 gives the full variable domain: DVKVTQSSRYLVKRTGEKVFLECVQDMDHENMFWYRQDPGLGLRLIYFSYDVKMKEKGDIPEGYSVSREKKERFSLILESASTNQTSMYLCASRPHDMGFGEKLFFGSGTQLSVL.

V is TRBV5-1 and J is TRBJ2-5; unclear D gene. CDR3 length: 13 amino acids. V lost 0 bases, J lost 4 bases, and 7 bases lay in between. Germline CDR1 is SGHRS and CDR2 is YFSETQ. The CDR3 protein is CASSLGTTETQYF. CDR3 in DNA: TGCGCCAGCAGCTTGGGTACGACAGAGACCCAGTACTTC.

This clonotype was seen a few times. The chain uses TRBV6-5 and TRBJ2-1, with 8 bases that match TRBD2. Trimming at V came to 0 bases and at J to 7 bases, leaving 8 bases not matched to a gene. The CDR3 totals 16 residues. Germline loops: CDR1 MNHEY, CDR2 SVGAGI. CDR3 DNA: TGTGCCAGCAGTTACTCAGGGACTAGGGAGCCAAATGAGCAGTTCTTC. The encoded protein is CASSYSGTREPNEQFF.

The chain has TRBV10-3 and TRBJ2-1, with 12 positions matching TRBD2. The CDR3 has 14 amino acids. V lost 10 bases, J lost 9 bases, and 10 bases stayed unmatched. CDR1 and CDR2 (germline): ENHRY, SYGVKD. The CDR3 sequence: CATRGLAGRSEQFF. CDR3 coding DNA: TGTGCCACCCGAGGACTAGCGGGAAGGAGTGAGCAGTTCTTC.

This clonotype was observed a few times. The chain combines TRBV6-5 with TRBJ1-4, with 8 bases fitting TRBD1. The CDR3 is 17 residues long. The J segment lost 8 bases and the V segment lost 0 bases, leaving 11 bases of the junction unmatched. Germline values: CDR1 MNHEY, CDR2 SVGAGI. CDR3 DNA sequence: TGTGCCAGCAGTTACTCGGGACAGGCAAATCGATTCGAAAAACTGTTTTTT. Encoded protein: CASSYSGQANRFEKLFF.

This clonotype was seen more than once but under ten times. The chain links TRBV28 to TRBJ1-1; D perhaps matches TRBD1 (5 bases). CDR1 and CDR2 from the germline V gene are MDHEN and SYDVKM. The CDR3 is 16 amino acids. Trimming shortened V by 7 bases and J by 3 bases, and 21 bases separated the two germline ends. DNA of the CDR3: TGTGCCAGCATTCCATTGGGGGGATACGCGTACACTGAAGCTTTCTTT. The encoded protein is CASIPLGGYAYTEAFF.

The genes are TRBV7-6 and TRBJ2-7; 12 bases map to TRBD2. With V trimmed by 1 base and J by 5 bases, 6 bases remained unmatched. The CDR3 totals 16 residues. Germline CDR1 is SGHVS and CDR2 is FNYEAQ. CDR3 nucleotide sequence: TGTGCCAGCAGCTTAGTTGTGACTAGCGGGAGTCACGAGCAGTACTTC. Its translation: CASSLVVTSGSHEQYF.

The chain combines TRBV28 with TRBJ2-2, with 8 bases aligning to TRBD1. V gave up 8 bases and J gave up 3 bases; unmatched junction bases: 8. Looked up from germline, CDR1 is MDHEN and CDR2 is SYDVKM. CDR3 length equals 15 residues. This CDR3 is CASLRHRGYTGELFF. The CDR3 nucleotides read TGTGCCAGCCTGCGTCACAGGGGGTACACCGGGGAGCTGTTTTTT.